The text below deals with one TCR beta chain. The CDR3 is 13 amino acids. Sequenced by immunoSEQ multiplex PCR; TCRdb stores in-frame clones only, minus some. The sample has roughly 200,000 clones; roughly 81% are singletons. This record belongs to a study of blood T cell repertoires in COVID-19. Sequences were obtained from peripheral blood. The source of this sequence is a woman older than 75 with acute or convalescent COVID-19. The chain has TRBV21-1 and TRBJ1-1. TRBV21-1 is a pseudogene locus. CDR3 in DNA: TGTGCCAGCGGAGATCAGAAGAACACTGAAGCTTTCTTT. Translation gives CASGDQKNTEAFF.